The present entry profiles one T cell receptor (beta chain) with its context. Here immunoSEQ multiplex PCR was the method, and the copy in TCRdb shows in-frame clones only, minus some. The data hold some 86,000 clones, with roughly 89% observed a single time. This specimen comes from a study of OX40 agonist ivuxolimab in advanced cancers. Trimming shortened V by 3 bases and J by 4 bases, and 8 bases separated the two germline ends. Germline CDR1 and CDR2: LNHNV and YYDKDF (reference sequence). The CDR3 is made up of 13 amino acids. The TCR sequence derives from an adult with an advanced solid tumor such as melanoma, head and neck, liver or kidney cancer. The chain joins TRBV15 to TRBJ2-3; D is ambiguous. The sequencing here drew on CD4+ or CD8+ T cells sorted from blood, taken in a trial of the OX40 agonist ivuxolimab. The CDR3 reads CATSSPLSDTQYF. Written as DNA, the CDR3 is TGTGCCACCAGCAGTCCCCTTTCAGATACGCAGTATTTT. The variable domain in full, completed from reference TRBV15 and TRBJ2-3, reads DAMVIQNPRYQVTQFGKPVTLSCSQTLNHNVMYWYQQKSSQAPKLLFHYYDKDFNNEADTPDNFQSRRPNTSFCFLDIRSPGLGDTAMYLCATSSPLSDTQYFGPGTRLTVL.